This entry describes one TCR beta chain. Its antigen is currently unknown. CDR3 length: 14 residues. V was shortened by 3 bases and J by 6 bases, with 11 bases between the two germline ends. Looked up from germline, CDR1 is MDHEN and CDR2 is SYDVKM. The table came from immunoSEQ multiplex PCR; TCRdb's copy has only in-frame clones and leaves some out. The sample yields 95,000 to 150,000 clones, over 75% seen once. The data belong to a study of T cell responses to AZD1222 COVID-19 vaccine. General study results and limits: Compared with day 0, the breadth and depth of the Spike-specific TCR repertoire rose significantly after two doses of AZD1222. Clonal diversity may have been underestimated, and the donors were mostly white British, with more females than males.

The chain couples TRBV28 to TRBJ1-4; the D gene is possibly TRBD1 (5 bases). The clonotype was recovered from an adult in good health. Material: peripheral blood, obtained on day 0 of AZD1222 vaccination. The CDR3 sequence: CASSLDGGDEKLFF. The CDR3 DNA sequence: TGTGCCAGCAGTTTGGACGGGGGGGATGAAAAACTGTTTTTT. The whole variable domain, filled in from reference TRBV28 and TRBJ1-4, reads DVKVTQSSRYLVKRTGEKVFLECVQDMDHENMFWYRQDPGLGLRLIYFSYDVKMKEKGDIPEGYSVSREKKERFSLILESASTNQTSMYLCASSLDGGDEKLFFGSGTQLSVL.